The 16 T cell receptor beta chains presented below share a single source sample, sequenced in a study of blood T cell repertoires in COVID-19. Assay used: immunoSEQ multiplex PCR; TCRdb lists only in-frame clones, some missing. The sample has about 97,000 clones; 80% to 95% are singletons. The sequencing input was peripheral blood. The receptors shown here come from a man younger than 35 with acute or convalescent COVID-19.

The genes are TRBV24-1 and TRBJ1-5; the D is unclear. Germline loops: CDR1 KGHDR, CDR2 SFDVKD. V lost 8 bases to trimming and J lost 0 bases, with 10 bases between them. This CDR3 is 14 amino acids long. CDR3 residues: CATMGRYSNQPQHF. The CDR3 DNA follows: TGTGCCACCATGGGGAGATATAGCAATCAGCCCCAGCATTTT.

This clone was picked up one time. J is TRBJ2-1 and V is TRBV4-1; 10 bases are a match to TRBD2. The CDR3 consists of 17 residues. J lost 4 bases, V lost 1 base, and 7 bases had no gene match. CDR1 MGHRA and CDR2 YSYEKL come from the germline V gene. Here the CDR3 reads CASSQAPRLAGYNEQFF. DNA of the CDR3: TGCGCCAGCAGCCAAGCCCCTCGACTAGCGGGTTACAATGAGCAGTTCTTC.

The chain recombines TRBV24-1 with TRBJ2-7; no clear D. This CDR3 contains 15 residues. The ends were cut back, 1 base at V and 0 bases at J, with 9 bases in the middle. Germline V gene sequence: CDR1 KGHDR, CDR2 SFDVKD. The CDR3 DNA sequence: TGTGCCACCAGTGATTTCTCAGACAACTCCTACGAGCAGTACTTC. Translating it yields CATSDFSDNSYEQYF.

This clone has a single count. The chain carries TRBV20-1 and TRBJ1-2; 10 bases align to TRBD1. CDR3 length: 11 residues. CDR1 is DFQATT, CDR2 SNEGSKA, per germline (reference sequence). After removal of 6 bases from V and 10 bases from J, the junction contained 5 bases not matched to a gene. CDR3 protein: CSAGTGEPYTF. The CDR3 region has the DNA TGCAGTGCCGGGACAGGGGAACCCTACACCTTC.

CDR3 sequence (DNA): TGCGCCAGCAGCTTCGGGACAGGATCTGATGGCTACACCTTC. It translates to CASSFGTGSDGYTF. The genes are TRBV5-1 and TRBJ1-2, with 8 positions matching TRBD1. The CDR3 is made up of 14 amino acids. Germline loops: CDR1 SGHRS, CDR2 YFSETQ. V lost 2 bases and J lost 6; bases outside the gene matches: 6.

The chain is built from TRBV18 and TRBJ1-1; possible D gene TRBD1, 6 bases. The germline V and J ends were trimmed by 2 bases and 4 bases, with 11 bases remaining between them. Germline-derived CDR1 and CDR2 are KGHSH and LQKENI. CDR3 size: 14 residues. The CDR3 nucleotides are TGTGCCAGCTCACCAGCAGGGGTAGGCACTGAAGCTTTCTTT. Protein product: CASSPAGVGTEAFF.

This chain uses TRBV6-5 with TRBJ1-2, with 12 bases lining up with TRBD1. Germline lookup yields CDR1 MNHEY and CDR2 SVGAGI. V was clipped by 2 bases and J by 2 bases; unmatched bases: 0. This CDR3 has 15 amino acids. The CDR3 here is CASSYGTGGNYGYTF. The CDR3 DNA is TGTGCCAGCAGTTACGGGACAGGGGGCAACTATGGCTACACCTTC.

The CDR3 DNA is TGTGCCAGCATCGAAAAATTCCAGTCCTACGAGCAGTACTTC. Translation gives CASIEKFQSYEQYF. The rearrangement links TRBV7-2 to TRBJ2-7; D not certain. Germline CDR1 reads SGHTA; CDR2 reads FQGNSA. The V and J ends lost 7 bases and 1 base respectively, with 14 bases between them. The CDR3 covers 14 residues.

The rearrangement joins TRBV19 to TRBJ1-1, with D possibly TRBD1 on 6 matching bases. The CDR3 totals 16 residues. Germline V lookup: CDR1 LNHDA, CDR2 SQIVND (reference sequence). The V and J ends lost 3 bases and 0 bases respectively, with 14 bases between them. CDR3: CASSIMTGPLNTEAFF. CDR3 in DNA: TGTGCCAGTAGTATTATGACAGGCCCACTGAACACTGAAGCTTTCTTT. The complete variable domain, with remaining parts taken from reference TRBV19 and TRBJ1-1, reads DGGITQSPKYLFRKEGQNVTLSCEQNLNHDAMYWYRQDPGQGLRLIYYSQIVNDFQKGDIAEGYSVSREKKESFPLTVTSAQKNPTAFYLCASSIMTGPLNTEAFFGQGTRLTVV.

CDR3 in DNA: TGTGCCAGCAGCAAAGTGCTACAGGGGGCTTGGGGAAACATTCAGTACTTC. Protein sequence: CASSKVLQGAWGNIQYF. The chain recombines TRBV21-1 with TRBJ2-4; the table's D call of TRBD1 was not tested on the DNA. TRBV21-1 is termed a pseudogene. CDR3 length: 17 residues.

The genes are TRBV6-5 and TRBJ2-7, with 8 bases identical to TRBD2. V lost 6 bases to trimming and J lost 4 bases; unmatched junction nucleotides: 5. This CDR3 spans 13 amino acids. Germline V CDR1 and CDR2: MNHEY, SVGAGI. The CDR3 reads CASRSSGRYEQYF. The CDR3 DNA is TGTGCCAGCAGATCCAGCGGGAGATACGAGCAGTACTTC.

The CDR3 spells CASSRRGEAYEQYF. CDR3 in DNA: TGTGCCAGCAGTCGCCGGGGGGAAGCCTACGAGCAGTACTTC. This sequence joins TRBV25-1 and TRBJ2-7, with 7 bases matching TRBD2. J lost 2 bases, V lost 5 bases, and 6 bases had no gene match. There are 14 residues in the CDR3. CDR1 is MGHDK, CDR2 SYGVNS, per germline.

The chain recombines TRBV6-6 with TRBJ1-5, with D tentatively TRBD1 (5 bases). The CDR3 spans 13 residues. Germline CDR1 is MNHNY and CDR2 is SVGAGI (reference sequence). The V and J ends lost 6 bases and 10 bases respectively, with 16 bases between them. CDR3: CASSLTDGHPQHF. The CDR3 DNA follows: TGTGCCAGCAGCCTAACAGACGGACATCCCCAGCATTTT.

The CDR3 reads CAWIWRGLNTEAFF. As DNA, the CDR3 is TGTGCCTGGATTTGGCGGGGGCTGAACACTGAAGCTTTCTTT. The J gene is TRBJ1-1, the V gene TRBV30, with a weak D call TRBD1 (6 bases). Trimming took 4 bases from V and 0 from J, leaving 12 bases between them. The CDR3 is 14 amino acids. Germline CDR1 is GTSNPN and CDR2 is SVGIG (reference sequence).

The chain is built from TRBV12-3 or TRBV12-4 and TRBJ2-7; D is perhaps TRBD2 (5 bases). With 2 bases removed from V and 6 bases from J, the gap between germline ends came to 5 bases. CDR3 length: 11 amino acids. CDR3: CASSLRGEQYF. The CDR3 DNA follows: TGTGCCAGCAGTTTACGGGGCGAGCAGTACTTC.

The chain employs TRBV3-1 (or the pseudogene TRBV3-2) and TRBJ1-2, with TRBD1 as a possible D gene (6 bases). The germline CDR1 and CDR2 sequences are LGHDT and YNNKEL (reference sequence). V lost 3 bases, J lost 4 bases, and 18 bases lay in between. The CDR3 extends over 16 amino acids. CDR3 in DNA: TGTGCCAGCAGCCACTCCGACAGGCTCGGGATCTATGGCTACACCTTC. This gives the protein CASSHSDRLGIYGYTF.